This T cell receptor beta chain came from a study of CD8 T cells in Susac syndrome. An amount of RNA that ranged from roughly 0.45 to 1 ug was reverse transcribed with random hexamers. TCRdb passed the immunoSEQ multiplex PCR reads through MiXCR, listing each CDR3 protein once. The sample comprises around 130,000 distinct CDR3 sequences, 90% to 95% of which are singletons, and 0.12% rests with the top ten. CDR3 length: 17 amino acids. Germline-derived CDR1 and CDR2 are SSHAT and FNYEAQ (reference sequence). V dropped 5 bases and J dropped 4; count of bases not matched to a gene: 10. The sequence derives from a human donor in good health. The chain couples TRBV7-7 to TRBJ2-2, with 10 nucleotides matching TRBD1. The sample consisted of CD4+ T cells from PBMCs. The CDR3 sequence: CASSHPSGQGTTGELFF. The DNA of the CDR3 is TGTGCCAGCAGCCACCCCTCGGGACAGGGGACCACCGGGGAGCTGTTTTTT.